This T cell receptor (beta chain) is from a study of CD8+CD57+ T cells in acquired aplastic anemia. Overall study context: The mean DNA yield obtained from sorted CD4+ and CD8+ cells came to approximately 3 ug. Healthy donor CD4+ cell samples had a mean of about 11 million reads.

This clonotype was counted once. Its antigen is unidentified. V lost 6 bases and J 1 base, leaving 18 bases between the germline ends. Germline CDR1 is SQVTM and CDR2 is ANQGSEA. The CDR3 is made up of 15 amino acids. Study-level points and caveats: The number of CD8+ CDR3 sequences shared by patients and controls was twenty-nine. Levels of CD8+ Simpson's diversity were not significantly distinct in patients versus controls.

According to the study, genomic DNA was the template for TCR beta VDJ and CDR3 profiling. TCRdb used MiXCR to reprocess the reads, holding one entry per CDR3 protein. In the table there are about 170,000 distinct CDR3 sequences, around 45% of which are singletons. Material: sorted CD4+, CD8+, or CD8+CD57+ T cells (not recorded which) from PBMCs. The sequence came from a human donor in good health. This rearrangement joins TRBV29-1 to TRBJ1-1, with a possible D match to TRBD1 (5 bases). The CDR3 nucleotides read TGCAGCGTCGATAATATGGGACTTGGGAACACTGAAGCTTTCTTT. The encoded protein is CSVDNMGLGNTEAFF. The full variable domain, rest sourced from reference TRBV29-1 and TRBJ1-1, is SAVISQKPSRDICQRGTSLTIQCQVDSQVTMMFWYRQQPGQSLTLIATANQGSEATYESGFVIDKFPISRPNLTFSTLTVSNMSPEDSSIYLCSVDNMGLGNTEAFFGQGTRLTVV.